A single T cell receptor beta chain is shown here with its context. These data are taken from a study of blood T cell repertoires in COVID-19. Whole-study context: PBMCs, B-cell-depleted T cells, or T cells provided the cDNA or gDNA that made up the material.

In the authors' methods: Amplification from reference gene primers served as the basis for estimated nucleated cell counts. The table came from immunoSEQ multiplex PCR; TCRdb's copy has only in-frame clones and leaves some out. D and trimming were read from the DNA, whereas the V and J calls and clone size are those reported in that table. This repertoire shows more than 250,000 clones, approximately 90% found once; its top ten account for 4.5% to 7%. Study members were between about 18 and 89 years old and lived in fewer than 30 US regions. Germline-derived CDR1 and CDR2 are MGHRA and YSYEKL. V lost 5 bases to trimming and J lost 3 bases; unmatched junction nucleotides: 3. The CDR3 runs to 13 residues.

This sequence joins TRBV4-1 and TRBJ1-2, with 7 bases that match TRBD1. The sample taken for sequencing was PBMCs or T cells enriched from blood (not recorded which). The source of this sequence is a woman in her thirties who had recovered from COVID-19. The CDR3 here is CASSSDRDYGYTF. The CDR3 coding sequence is TGCGCCAGCAGCTCCGACAGGGACTATGGCTACACCTTC.